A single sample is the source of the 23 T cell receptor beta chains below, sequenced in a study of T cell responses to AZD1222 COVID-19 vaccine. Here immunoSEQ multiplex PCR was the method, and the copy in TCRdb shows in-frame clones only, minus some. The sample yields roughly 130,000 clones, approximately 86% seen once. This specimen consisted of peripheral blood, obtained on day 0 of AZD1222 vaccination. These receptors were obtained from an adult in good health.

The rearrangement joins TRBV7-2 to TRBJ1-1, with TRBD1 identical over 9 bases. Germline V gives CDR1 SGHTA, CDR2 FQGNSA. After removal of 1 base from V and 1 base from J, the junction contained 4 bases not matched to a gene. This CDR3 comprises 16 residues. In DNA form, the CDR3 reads TGTGCCAGCAGCTTAGAGGACAGGGGCCCGAACACTGAAGCTTTCTTT. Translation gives CASSLEDRGPNTEAFF.

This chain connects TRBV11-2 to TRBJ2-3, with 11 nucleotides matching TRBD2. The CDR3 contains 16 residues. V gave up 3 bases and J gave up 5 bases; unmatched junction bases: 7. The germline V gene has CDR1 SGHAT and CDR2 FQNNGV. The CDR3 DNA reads TGTGCCAGCAGCTTCACTAGCGGGAGTCAAAAAGATACGCAGTATTTT. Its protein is CASSFTSGSQKDTQYF.

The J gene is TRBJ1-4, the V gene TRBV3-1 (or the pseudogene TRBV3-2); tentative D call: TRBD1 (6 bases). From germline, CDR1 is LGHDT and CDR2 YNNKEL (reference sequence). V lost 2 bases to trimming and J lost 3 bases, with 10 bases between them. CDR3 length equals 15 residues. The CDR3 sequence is CASSQQGHPNEKLFF. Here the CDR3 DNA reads TGTGCCAGCAGCCAACAGGGGCATCCTAATGAAAAACTGTTTTTT.

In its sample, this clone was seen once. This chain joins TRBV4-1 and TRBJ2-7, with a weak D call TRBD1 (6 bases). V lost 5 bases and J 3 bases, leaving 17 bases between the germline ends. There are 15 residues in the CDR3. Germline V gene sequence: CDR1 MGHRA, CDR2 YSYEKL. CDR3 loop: CASSSPAQGFYEQYF. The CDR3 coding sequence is TGCGCCAGCAGCTCCCCCGCCCAGGGGTTCTACGAGCAGTACTTC.

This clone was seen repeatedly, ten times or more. The CDR3: CASSFASGQGGGYTF. CDR3 nucleotide sequence: TGCGCCAGCAGCTTCGCCTCAGGACAGGGAGGCGGCTACACCTTC. This chain links TRBV5-1 with TRBJ1-2; 8 positions agree with TRBD1. Germline lookup yields CDR1 SGHRS and CDR2 YFSETQ. The V segment lost 2 bases and the J segment 8 bases; nucleotides outside the gene matches: 11. This CDR3 is 15 amino acids long.

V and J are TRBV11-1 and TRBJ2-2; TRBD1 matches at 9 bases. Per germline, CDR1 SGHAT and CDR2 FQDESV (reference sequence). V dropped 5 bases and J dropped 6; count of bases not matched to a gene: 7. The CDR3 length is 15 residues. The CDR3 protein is CASSPGTGRSGELFF. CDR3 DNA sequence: TGTGCCAGCAGCCCCGGGACAGGGAGATCCGGGGAGCTGTTTTTT. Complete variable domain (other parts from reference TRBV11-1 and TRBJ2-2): EAEVAQSPRYKITEKSQAVAFWCDPISGHATLYWYRQILGQGPELLVQFQDESVVDDSQLPKDRFSAERLKGVDSTLKIQPAELGDSAMYLCASSPGTGRSGELFFGEGSRLTVL.

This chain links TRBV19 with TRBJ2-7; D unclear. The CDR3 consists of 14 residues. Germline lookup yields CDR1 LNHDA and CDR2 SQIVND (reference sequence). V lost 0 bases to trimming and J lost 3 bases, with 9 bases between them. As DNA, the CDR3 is TGTGCCAGTAGTATAGACGCCAGCCTCTACGAGCAGTACTTC. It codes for CASSIDASLYEQYF.

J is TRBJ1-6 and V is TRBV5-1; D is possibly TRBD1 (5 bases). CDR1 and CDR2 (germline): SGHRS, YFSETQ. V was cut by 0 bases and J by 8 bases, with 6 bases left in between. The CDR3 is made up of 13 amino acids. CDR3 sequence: CASSLAGDSPLHF. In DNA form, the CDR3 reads TGCGCCAGCAGCTTGGCGGGGGATTCACCCCTCCACTTT.

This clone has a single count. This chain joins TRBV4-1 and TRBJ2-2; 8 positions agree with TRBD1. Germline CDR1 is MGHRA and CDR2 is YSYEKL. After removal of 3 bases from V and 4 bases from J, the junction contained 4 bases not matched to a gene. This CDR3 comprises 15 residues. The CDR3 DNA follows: TGCGCCAGCAGCCACAGACAGGGGCCCACCGGGGAGCTGTTTTTT. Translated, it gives CASSHRQGPTGELFF.

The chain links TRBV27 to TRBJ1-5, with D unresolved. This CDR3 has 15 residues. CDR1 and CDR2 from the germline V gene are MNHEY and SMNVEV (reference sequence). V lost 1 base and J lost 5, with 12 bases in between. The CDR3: CASSLFTGVDQPQHF. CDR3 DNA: TGTGCCAGCAGTTTATTCACTGGGGTGGATCAGCCCCAGCATTTT.

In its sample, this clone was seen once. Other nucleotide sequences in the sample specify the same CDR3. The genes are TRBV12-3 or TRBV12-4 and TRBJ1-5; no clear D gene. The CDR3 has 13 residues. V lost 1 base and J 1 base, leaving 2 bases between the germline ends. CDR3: CASSLGSNQPQHF. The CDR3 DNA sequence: TGTGCCAGCAGTTTAGGGAGCAATCAGCCCCAGCATTTT.

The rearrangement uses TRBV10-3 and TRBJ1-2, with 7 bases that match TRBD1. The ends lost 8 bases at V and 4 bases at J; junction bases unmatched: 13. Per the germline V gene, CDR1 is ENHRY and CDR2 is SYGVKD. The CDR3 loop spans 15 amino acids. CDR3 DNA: TGTGCCATCTCTCCCATGGACAGGCTGGGCTATGGCTACACCTTC. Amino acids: CAISPMDRLGYGYTF.

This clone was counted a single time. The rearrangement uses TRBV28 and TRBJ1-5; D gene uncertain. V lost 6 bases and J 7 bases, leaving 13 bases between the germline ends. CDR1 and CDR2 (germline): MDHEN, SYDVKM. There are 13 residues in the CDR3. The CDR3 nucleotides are TGTGCCAGCAGATCAATCTCTGTCCAGCCCCAGCATTTT. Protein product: CASRSISVQPQHF.

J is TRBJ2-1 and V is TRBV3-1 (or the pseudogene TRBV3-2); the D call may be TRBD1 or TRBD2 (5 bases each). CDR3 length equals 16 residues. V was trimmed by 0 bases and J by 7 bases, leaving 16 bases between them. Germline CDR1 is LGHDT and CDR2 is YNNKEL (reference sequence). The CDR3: CASSQDLGDHLNEQFF. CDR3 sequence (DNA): TGTGCCAGCAGCCAAGATCTGGGGGACCACCTTAATGAGCAGTTCTTC.

This chain's CDR3 is CASSKDRGVSGNTIYF. In nucleotides, the CDR3 is TGCGCCAGCAGCAAGGACAGGGGAGTGTCTGGAAACACCATATATTTT. The chain is built from TRBV5-1 and TRBJ1-3; 9 bases align to TRBD1. The CDR3 totals 16 residues. CDR1 is SGHRS and CDR2 is YFSETQ in the germline V gene. V gave up 4 bases and J gave up 1 base; unmatched junction bases: 6.

The CDR3 region is CASSQVAPNTEAFF. CDR3 DNA: TGTGCCAGCAGTCAGGTGGCCCCGAACACTGAAGCTTTCTTT. V and J are TRBV5-6 and TRBJ1-1; no reliable D call. V lost 5 bases and J lost 1, with 12 bases in between. Germline lookup yields CDR1 SGHDT and CDR2 YYEEEE. CDR3 size: 14 residues.

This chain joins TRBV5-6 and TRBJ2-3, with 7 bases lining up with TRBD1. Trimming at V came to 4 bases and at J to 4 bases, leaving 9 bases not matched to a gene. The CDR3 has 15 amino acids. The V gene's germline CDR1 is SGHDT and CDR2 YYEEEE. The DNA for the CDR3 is TGTGCCAGCAGCGTGACAGGGTACGTTGCAGATACGCAGTATTTT. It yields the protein CASSVTGYVADTQYF.

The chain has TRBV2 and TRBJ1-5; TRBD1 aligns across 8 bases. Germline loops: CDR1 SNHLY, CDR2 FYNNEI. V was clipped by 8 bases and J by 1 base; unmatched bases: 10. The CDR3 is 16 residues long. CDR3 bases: TGTGCCAGCTGCCTGACAGGGGTTGGCAGCAATCAGCCCCAGCATTTT. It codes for CASCLTGVGSNQPQHF.

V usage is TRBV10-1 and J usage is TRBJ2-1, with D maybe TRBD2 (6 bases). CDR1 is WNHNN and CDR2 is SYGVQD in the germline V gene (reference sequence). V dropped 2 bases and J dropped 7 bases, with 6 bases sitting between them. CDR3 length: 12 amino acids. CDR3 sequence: CASSEGGNEQFF. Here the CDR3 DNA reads TGCGCCAGCAGTGAGGGAGGGAATGAGCAGTTCTTC.

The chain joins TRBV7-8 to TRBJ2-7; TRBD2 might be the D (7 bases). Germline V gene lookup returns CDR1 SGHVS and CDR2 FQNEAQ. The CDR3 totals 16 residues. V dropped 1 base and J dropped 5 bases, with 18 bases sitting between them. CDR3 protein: CASSLDMGGGLHEQYF. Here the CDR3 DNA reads TGTGCCAGCAGCTTAGATATGGGGGGGGGCCTCCACGAGCAGTACTTC.

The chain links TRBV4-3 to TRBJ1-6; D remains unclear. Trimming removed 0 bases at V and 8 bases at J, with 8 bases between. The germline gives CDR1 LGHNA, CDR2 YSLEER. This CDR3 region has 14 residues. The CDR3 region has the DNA TGCGCCAGCAGCCAAGACGGGCGCTATTCACCCCTCCACTTT. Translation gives CASSQDGRYSPLHF.

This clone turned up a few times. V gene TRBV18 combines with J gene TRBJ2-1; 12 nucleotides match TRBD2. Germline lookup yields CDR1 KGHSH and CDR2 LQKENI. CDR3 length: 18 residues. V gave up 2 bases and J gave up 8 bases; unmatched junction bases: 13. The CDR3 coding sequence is TGTGCCAGCTCACCAAATGAGCCTAGCGGGGGGGTCGTGGATGAGCAGTTCTTC. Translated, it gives CASSPNEPSGGVVDEQFF.

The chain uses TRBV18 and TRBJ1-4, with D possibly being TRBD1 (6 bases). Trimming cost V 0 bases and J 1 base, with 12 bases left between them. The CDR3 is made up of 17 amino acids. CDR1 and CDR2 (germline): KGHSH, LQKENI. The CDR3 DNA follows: TGTGCCAGCTCACCACCGAGTACAGGGATAACTAATGAAAAACTGTTTTTT. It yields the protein CASSPPSTGITNEKLFF. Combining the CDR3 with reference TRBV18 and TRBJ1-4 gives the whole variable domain NAGVMQNPRHLVRRRGQEARLRCSPMKGHSHVYWYRQLPEEGLKFMVYLQKENIIDESGMPKERFSAEFPKEGPSILRIQQVVRGDSAAYFCASSPPSTGITNEKLFFGSGTQLSVL.